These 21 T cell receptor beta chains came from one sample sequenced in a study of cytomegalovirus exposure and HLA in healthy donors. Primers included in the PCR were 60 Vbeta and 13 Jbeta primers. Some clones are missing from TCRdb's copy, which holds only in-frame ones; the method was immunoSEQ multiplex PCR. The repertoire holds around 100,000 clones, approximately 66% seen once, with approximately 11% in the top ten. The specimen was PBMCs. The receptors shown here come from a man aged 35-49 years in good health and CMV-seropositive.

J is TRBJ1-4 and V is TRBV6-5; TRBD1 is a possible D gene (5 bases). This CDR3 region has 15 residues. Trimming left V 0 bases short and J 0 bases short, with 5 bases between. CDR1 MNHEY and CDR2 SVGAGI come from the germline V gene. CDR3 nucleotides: TGTGCCAGCAGTTACTCAGGGGCAACTAATGAAAAACTGTTTTTT. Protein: CASSYSGATNEKLFF.

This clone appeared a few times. In nucleotides, the CDR3 is TGTGCCAGCAGCCTCTACAGGGGGATTGTCTACGAGCAGTACTTC. Translated: CASSLYRGIVYEQYF. The chain links TRBV6-6 to TRBJ2-7; 8 nucleotides match TRBD1. Unmatched junction bases numbered 10, after V lost 6 bases and J lost 3 bases. Germline V gene sequence: CDR1 MNHNY, CDR2 SVGAGI (reference sequence). The CDR3 loop spans 15 amino acids.

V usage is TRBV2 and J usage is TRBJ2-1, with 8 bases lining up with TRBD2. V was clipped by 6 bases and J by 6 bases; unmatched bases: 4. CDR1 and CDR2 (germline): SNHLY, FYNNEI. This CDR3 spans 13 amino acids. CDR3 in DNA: TGTGCCAGCAGGAGCGGGGGTTCCAATGAGCAGTTCTTC. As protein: CASRSGGSNEQFF.

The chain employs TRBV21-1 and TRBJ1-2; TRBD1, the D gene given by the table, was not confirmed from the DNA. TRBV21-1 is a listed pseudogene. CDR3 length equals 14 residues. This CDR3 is CASSLPRGLNGYTF. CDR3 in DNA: TGTGCCAGCAGCCTCCCCAGGGGGCTTAATGGCTACACCTTC.

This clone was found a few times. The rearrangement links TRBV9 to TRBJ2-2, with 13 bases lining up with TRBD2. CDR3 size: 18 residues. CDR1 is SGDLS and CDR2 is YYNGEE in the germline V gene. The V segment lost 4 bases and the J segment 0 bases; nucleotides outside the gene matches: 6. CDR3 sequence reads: CASSIWTSGSPNTGELFF. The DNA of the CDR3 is TGTGCCAGCAGCATATGGACTAGCGGGAGCCCGAACACCGGGGAGCTGTTTTTT.

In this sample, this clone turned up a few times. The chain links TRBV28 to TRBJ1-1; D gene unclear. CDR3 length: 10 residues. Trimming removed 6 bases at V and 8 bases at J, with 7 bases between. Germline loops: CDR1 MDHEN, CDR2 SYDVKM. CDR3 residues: CASSGGEAFF. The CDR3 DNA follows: TGTGCCAGCAGCGGAGGGGAAGCTTTCTTT.

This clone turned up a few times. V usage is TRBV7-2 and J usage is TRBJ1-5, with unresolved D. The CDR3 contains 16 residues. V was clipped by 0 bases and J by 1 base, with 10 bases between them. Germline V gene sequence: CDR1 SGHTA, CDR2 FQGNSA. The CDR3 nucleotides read TGTGCCAGCAGCTTAGCGGGTCCCGGGAGCAATCAGCCCCAGCATTTT. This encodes CASSLAGPGSNQPQHF.

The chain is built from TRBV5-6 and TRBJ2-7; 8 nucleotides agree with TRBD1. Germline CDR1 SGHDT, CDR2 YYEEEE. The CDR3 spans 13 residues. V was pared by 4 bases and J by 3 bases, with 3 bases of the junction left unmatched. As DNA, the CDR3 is TGTGCCAGCAGCCAGACAGGGGTCTACGAGCAGTACTTC. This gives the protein CASSQTGVYEQYF.

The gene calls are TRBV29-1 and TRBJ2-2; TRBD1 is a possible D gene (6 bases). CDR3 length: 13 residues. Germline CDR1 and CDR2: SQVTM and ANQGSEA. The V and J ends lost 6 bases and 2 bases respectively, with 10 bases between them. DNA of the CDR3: TGCAGCGTAACAGGGTCAAACACCGGGGAGCTGTTTTTT. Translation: CSVTGSNTGELFF.

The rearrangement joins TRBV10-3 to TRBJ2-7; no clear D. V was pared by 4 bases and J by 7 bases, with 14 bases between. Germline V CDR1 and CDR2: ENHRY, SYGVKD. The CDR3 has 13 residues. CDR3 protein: CAISGGSSLEQYF. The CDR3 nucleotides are TGTGCCATCAGTGGAGGAAGCTCTTTGGAGCAGTACTTC.

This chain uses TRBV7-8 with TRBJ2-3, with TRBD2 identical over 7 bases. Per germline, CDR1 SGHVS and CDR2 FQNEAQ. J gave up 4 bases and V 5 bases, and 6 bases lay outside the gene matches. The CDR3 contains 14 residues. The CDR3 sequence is CASSPFSGSDTQYF. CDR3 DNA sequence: TGTGCCAGCAGCCCGTTTAGCGGGTCAGATACGCAGTATTTT.

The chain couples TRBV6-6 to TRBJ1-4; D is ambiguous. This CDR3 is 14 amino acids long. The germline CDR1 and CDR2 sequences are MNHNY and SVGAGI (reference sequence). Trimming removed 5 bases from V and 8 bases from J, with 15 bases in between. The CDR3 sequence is CASSGGGRAEKLFF. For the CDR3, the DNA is TGTGCCAGCAGTGGAGGAGGGAGGGCAGAAAAACTGTTTTTT.

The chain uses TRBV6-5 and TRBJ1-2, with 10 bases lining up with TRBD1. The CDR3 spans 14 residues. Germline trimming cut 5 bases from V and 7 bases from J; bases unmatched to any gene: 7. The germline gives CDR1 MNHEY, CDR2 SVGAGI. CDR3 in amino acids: CASSPRDRGGGYTF. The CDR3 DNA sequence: TGTGCCAGCAGTCCCCGGGACAGGGGCGGTGGCTACACCTTC.

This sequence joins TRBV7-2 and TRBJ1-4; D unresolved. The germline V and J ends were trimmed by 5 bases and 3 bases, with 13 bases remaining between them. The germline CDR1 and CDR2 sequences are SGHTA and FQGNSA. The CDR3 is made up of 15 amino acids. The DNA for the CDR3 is TGTGCCAGCAGCACTACTTGGCGTTCTAATGAAAAACTGTTTTTT. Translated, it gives CASSTTWRSNEKLFF.

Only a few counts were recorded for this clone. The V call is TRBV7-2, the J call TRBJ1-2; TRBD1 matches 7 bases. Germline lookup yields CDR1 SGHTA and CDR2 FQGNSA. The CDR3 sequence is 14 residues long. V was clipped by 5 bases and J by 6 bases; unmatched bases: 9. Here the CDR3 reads CASSLTGTEDGYTF. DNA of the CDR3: TGTGCCAGCAGCCTAACCGGGACAGAGGATGGCTACACCTTC.

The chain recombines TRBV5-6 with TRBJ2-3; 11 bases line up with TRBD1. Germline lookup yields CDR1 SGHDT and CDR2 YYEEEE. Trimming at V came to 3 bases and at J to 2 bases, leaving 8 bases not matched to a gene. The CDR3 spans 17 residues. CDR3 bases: TGTGCCAGCAGCTCCTGGACAGGGGGCTTGTTCACAGATACGCAGTATTTT. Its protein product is CASSSWTGGLFTDTQYF. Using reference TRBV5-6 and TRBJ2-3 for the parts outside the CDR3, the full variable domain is DAGVTQSPTHLIKTRGQQVTLRCSPKSGHDTVSWYQQALGQGPQFIFQYYEEEERQRGNFPDRFSGHQFPNYSSELNVNALLLGDSALYLCASSSWTGGLFTDTQYFGPGTRLTVL.

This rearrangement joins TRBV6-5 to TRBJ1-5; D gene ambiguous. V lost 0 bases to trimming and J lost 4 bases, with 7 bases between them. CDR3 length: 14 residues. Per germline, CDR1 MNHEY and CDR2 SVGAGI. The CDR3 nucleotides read TGTGCCAGCAGTTACTCCGGGGAAAATCAGCCCCAGCATTTT. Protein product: CASSYSGENQPQHF.

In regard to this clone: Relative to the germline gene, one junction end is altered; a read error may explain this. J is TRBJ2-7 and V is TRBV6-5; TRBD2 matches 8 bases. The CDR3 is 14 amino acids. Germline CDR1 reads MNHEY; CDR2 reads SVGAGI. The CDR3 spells CASRPGGASYEQCF. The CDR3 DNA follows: TGTGCCAGCAGACCGGGAGGGGCATCCTACGAGCAGTGCTTC.

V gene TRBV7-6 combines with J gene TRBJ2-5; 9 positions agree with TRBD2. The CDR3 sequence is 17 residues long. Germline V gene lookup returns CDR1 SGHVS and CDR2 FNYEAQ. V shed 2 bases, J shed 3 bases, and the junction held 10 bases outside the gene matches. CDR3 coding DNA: TGTGCCAGCAGCTTAATGGGGGCGGGAGGGTCCGAAGAGACCCAGTACTTC. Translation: CASSLMGAGGSEETQYF.

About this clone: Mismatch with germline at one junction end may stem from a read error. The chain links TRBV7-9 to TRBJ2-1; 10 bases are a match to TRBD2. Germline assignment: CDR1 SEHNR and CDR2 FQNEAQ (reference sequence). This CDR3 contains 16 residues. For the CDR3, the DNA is TGTGCCGGCAGCTTCGGAGCGGGAGGGGTTCGGAATGAGCAGTTCTTC. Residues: CAGSFGAGGVRNEQFF.

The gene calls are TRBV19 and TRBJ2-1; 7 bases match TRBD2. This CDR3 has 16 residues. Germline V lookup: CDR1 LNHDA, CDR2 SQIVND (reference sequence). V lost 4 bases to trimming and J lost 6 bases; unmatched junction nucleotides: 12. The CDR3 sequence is CASSKSGTVGGNEQFF. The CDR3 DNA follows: TGTGCCAGTAGTAAGAGCGGGACGGTGGGGGGCAATGAGCAGTTCTTC.